A selection of T cell receptor beta chains follows, all from one sample in a study of identical twins. MiXCR was run by TCRdb on the 5' RACE reads, yielding one entry per CDR3 protein. This table holds hundreds of thousands of distinct CDR3 sequences, 8.6% found once. This same sample was also part of a study on yellow fever vaccine responses in identical twins.

Sequenced material: PBMCs. These receptors all stem from a woman between 18 and 30 years old in good health. Each CDR3 is given with its conserved first and last residue. The D gene is left open where the match is weak. The listing skips clone size in some rows; elsewhere it reads once, few, many or a size class.

J gene	clone size	D gene	V gene	CDR3 DNA	CDR3 protein
TRBJ2-1	NA	NA	TRBV29-1	TGCAGCGTTGGGCCGTCGCGAGTCCTCAATGAGCAGTTCTTC	CSVGPSRVLNEQFF
TRBJ2-7	NA	NA	TRBV9	TGTGCCAGCAGCGTAGGGGGATATTACGAGCAGTACTTC	CASSVGGYYEQYF
TRBJ2-7	NA	TRBD1	TRBV11-2	TGTGCCAGCAGCTCAGTGGGACAGGGTGTAGGCGAGCAGTACTTC	CASSSVGQGVGEQYF
TRBJ2-2	NA	NA	TRBV15	TGTGCCACCAGCACAAGCGACATTTTCCCCGGGGAGCTGTTTTTT	CATSTSDIFPGELFF
TRBJ2-1	few	TRBD2	TRBV28	TGTGCCAGCACCCGACTAGCGGCCTACAATGAGCAGTTCTTC	CASTRLAAYNEQFF
TRBJ2-1	many	TRBD2	TRBV7-8	TGTGCCAGCAGCTCCCACATTCTAGCGGGGGTAATCAATGAGCAGTTCTTC	CASSSHILAGVINEQFF
TRBJ2-1	NA	NA	TRBV30	TGTGCCTGGAGTGTCAGCGGCCTCCATGAGCAGTTCTTC	CAWSVSGLHEQFF
TRBJ2-5	NA	TRBD2	TRBV29-1	TGCAGCGTTGAACCGGGGGGGAAAGAGACCCAGTACTTC	CSVEPGGKETQYF
TRBJ2-4	few	NA	TRBV9	TGTGCCAGCAGCAGAGATCCCGGGATGCTAGCCAAAAACATTCAGTACTTC	CASSRDPGMLAKNIQYF
TRBJ2-5	many	TRBD1	TRBV7-9	TGTGCCAGCAGCTCAGGGGGCGGTGAGACCCAGTACTTC	CASSSGGGETQYF
TRBJ2-1	few	TRBD2	TRBV11-2	TGTGCCAGCAGCTTAGGCCTGTTTGGGACTAGCGGCGACAATGAGCAGTTCTTC	CASSLGLFGTSGDNEQFF
TRBJ2-1	NA	NA	TRBV6-1	TGTGCCAGCAAGGTCTTTAGGGCGGTATCCAATGAGCAGTTCTTC	CASKVFRAVSNEQFF
TRBJ1-2	NA	NA	TRBV10-3	TGTGCCATCAGTGAGGGGCAGAGCCCCTATGGCTACACCTTC	CAISEGQSPYGYTF
TRBJ1-5	many	NA	TRBV15	TGTGCCACCAGCAGAGGTCCTAAAGAAGGGGAAAGGGGCAATCAGCCCCAGCATTTT	CATSRGPKEGERGNQPQHF
TRBJ2-1	NA	TRBD1	TRBV25-1	TGTGCCAGCAGTGAATATGCGTGGGGGACAGGGGCTGCCCACTCCTACAATGAGCAGTTCTTC	CASSEYAWGTGAAHSYNEQFF